This T cell receptor beta chain was obtained from a study of T cells in localized non-small cell lung cancer. Measured with immunoSEQ multiplex PCR; TCRdb has only the in-frame clones, and not every one. The table has roughly 3,400 clones, approximately 26% seen once. CDR3 length: 12 amino acids. Losses at the gene ends were 4 bases for V and 3 bases for J; bases not matched to a gene: 2. Germline CDR1 is GTSNPN and CDR2 is SVGIG (reference sequence). Overall study results and limits: Density of T cells in blood, when higher, went with longer overall survival. Detection in adjacent lung was observed for a median roughly 55 of the top 100 tumor clones. Because sequencing included only one region (of the tumor), heterogeneity remains possible. The highest T cell clonality was in uninvolved adjacent lung, above tumor.

Comments on this clone: Antigen unknown.

The genes are TRBV30 and TRBJ2-7; TRBD1 aligns across 8 bases. The sequence was obtained from a woman aged 40 to 75 with stage I lung adenocarcinoma. Sequenced here: lung tumor tissue, sampled before any cancer treatment. CDR3 residues: CAWTTGGYEQYF. The CDR3 nucleotides are TGTGCCTGGACCACAGGGGGCTACGAGCAGTACTTC.